These 3 T cell receptor beta chains originate from one sample sequenced in a study of shared clonotypes between healthy human individuals. Here immunoSEQ multiplex PCR was the method, and the copy in TCRdb shows in-frame clones only, minus some. Here the sample spans roughly 700,000 clones, around two thirds being singletons. Sequenced input: memory CD4+ T cells sorted from blood. Regarding subset: CD45RA-negative fraction. The source of these receptors is a woman in her twenties or thirties in good health.

The chain joins TRBV6-4 to TRBJ2-3; D perhaps matches TRBD2 (6 bases). CDR3 length equals 13 residues. The V end was cut by 10 bases, the J end by 3 bases, with 14 bases between. Germline V CDR1 and CDR2: MRHNA, SNTAGT. CDR3 coding DNA: TGTGCCAACGAGCGGGCCCAGACAGATACGCAGTATTTT. Translated: CANERAQTDTQYF.

The CDR3 DNA is TGCGCCAGCAGCATCGACAGGGCCGCCTACAATGAGCAGTTCTTC. It specifies CASSIDRAAYNEQFF. V gene TRBV5-1 combines with J gene TRBJ2-1; TRBD1 agrees at 7 bases. CDR3 size: 15 residues. Germline-derived CDR1 and CDR2 are SGHRS and YFSETQ. Germline trimming cut 4 bases from V and 2 bases from J; bases unmatched to any gene: 6.

The chain uses TRBV10-3 and TRBJ2-6; 7 bases fit TRBD1. V dropped 6 bases and J dropped 5; count of bases not matched to a gene: 16. The CDR3 runs to 18 residues. CDR1 ENHRY and CDR2 SYGVKD come from the germline V gene. As DNA, the CDR3 is TGTGCCATCAGGAAAGTGGGGGACAGACCCTTTAGGGCCAACGTCCTGACTTTC. This gives the protein CAIRKVGDRPFRANVLTF.